The 5 T cell receptor beta chains in this list originate from one sample, sequenced in a study of tissue T cells after allogeneic stem cell transplantation. Data came from immunoSEQ multiplex PCR; TCRdb stores just in-frame clones and leaves some out. This table has 15,000 to 20,000 clones, roughly three quarters appearing once. Sequences were obtained from spleen. The receptors come from a female BALB/c mouse in good health. The mouse strain carries the MHC haplotype H2-d.

As to this clone: Gene labels here are mouse ones. The read comes to an end 1 residue before the CDR3 does, leaving the germline J gene to fill in the end. The chain has TRBV13-3 and TRBJ1-6; possible D gene TRBD1, 6 bases. TRBJ1-6 has ORF status, its function being uncertain. The CDR3 totals 15 residues. Trimming took 2 bases from V and 7 from J, leaving 13 bases between them. Germline values: CDR1 NNHDY, CDR2 SYVADS. The CDR3 protein is CASSENRAGNSPLYF. The CDR3 DNA, read in part, is TGTGCCAGCAGTGAGAACAGGGCGGGGAATTCGCCCCTCTAC.

As to this clone: The gene names here belong to mouse. The read ends 1 residue before the CDR3 terminus; that terminus is restored from the germline J gene. The gene calls are TRBV19 and TRBJ1-6, with 7 positions matching TRBD1. TRBJ1-6 is placed among ORFs of uncertain function. The V and J ends lost 3 bases and 4 bases, in that order; junction bases with no gene match: 1. The CDR3 sequence is 14 residues long. Germline loops: CDR1 FNHDT, CDR2 SITEND (reference sequence). The sequenced CDR3 bases are TGTGCCAGCAGTAAGGGACAGTATAATTCGCCCCTCTAC. This sequence encodes CASSKGQYNSPLY. In full, the CDR3 reads CASSKGQYNSPLYF.

This clone has only one observation. Gene names denote mouse genes. The read stops 1 residue short of the end of the CDR3; the missing end is completed from the germline J gene. The chain joins TRBV13-2 to TRBJ1-1; D may be TRBD1 (5 bases). The CDR3 spans 14 residues. The V end was cut by 1 base, the J end by 1 base, with 8 bases between. Germline V gene lookup returns CDR1 NNHNN and CDR2 SYGAGS (reference sequence). The CDR3 protein is CASGDWQGNTEVFF. CDR3 DNA (partial): TGTGCCAGCGGTGATTGGCAGGGGAACACAGAAGTCTTC.

Details on this clone: Mouse gene names and germline throughout. Coverage ceases 1 residue before the CDR3 finishes, and the germline J gene fills in the end. The rearrangement links TRBV31 to TRBJ2-5, with 7 bases identical to TRBD2. The CDR3 has 14 amino acids. The J segment lost 6 bases and the V segment lost 0 bases, leaving 6 bases of the junction unmatched. Germline assignment: CDR1 GKSSPN and CDR2 SITVG. Incomplete CDR3 DNA: TGTGCCTGGAGTCTAAGGGTGGGGGGTGACACCCAGTAC. Its protein is CAWSLRVGGDTQY. The full-length CDR3 reads as CAWSLRVGGDTQYF.

This clone was observed a single time. Each gene name is a mouse one. The sequence runs out 1 residue before the end of the CDR3; the remainder is reconstructed from the germline J gene. The V gene is TRBV13-2, the J gene TRBJ2-4, with TRBD2 matching 11 bases. The CDR3 is made up of 16 amino acids. CDR1 is NNHNN and CDR2 is SYGAGS in the germline V gene (reference sequence). V was clipped by 0 bases and J by 3 bases; unmatched bases: 3. CDR3 in amino acids: CASGDDWGGRQNTLYF. The sequenced part of the CDR3 DNA is TGTGCCAGCGGTGATGACTGGGGGGGCCGCCAAAACACCTTGTAC.